One sample yielded the 7 T cell receptor beta chains listed below, sequenced in a study of blood T cell repertoires in COVID-19. Clones were sequenced by immunoSEQ multiplex PCR, and TCRdb holds only the in-frame ones, with some missing. Of about 130,000 clones in the sample, 55% to 75% were seen once. Sequencing was done on a sample of peripheral blood. These TCRs come from a woman between 70 and 85 years old with acute or convalescent COVID-19.

V and J are TRBV7-3 and TRBJ2-5, with 8 bases lining up with TRBD2. Germline-derived CDR1 and CDR2 are SGHTA and FQGTGA. CDR3 length: 14 amino acids. V lost 5 bases, J lost 1 base, and 3 bases stayed unmatched. CDR3 sequence (DNA): TGTGCCAGCAGCCCGGCGGGGGGCCAAGAGACCCAGTACTTC. This encodes CASSPAGGQETQYF.

V and J are TRBV10-3 and TRBJ2-5; 11 bases are a match to TRBD1. CDR1 is ENHRY, CDR2 SYGVKD, per germline. With V trimmed by 6 bases and J by 5 bases, 5 bases remained unmatched. This CDR3 spans 14 amino acids. The CDR3 DNA reads TGTGCCATCAGGGCGGACAGGGGGCGGGAGACCCAGTACTTC. This gives the protein CAIRADRGRETQYF.

This rearrangement joins TRBV11-2 to TRBJ2-1; D not certain. Germline V gene data show CDR1 as SGHAT and CDR2 as FQNNGV. The V and J ends lost 5 bases and 5 bases respectively, with 13 bases between them. This CDR3 is built from 14 residues. The CDR3 loop is CASSHNQADNEQFF. DNA of the CDR3: TGTGCCAGCAGCCACAATCAGGCTGACAATGAGCAGTTCTTC.

The chain employs TRBV4-1 and TRBJ1-2, with D possibly matching TRBD1 (6 bases). The CDR3 extends over 14 amino acids. V lost 1 base and J lost 3, with 9 bases in between. Germline-derived CDR1 and CDR2 are MGHRA and YSYEKL. This CDR3 is CASSQVDRYYGYTF. Here the CDR3 DNA reads TGCGCCAGCAGCCAAGTCGACAGGTACTATGGCTACACCTTC.

This clone was counted between two and nine times. The chain uses TRBV7-6 and TRBJ1-4, with TRBD1 as a possible D gene (5 bases). The CDR3 runs 15 residues. Deletions cut 0 bases from V and 5 bases from J, with 10 bases between. The germline V gene encodes CDR1 SGHVS and CDR2 FNYEAQ. The CDR3 here is CASSLAPGKNEKLFF. DNA for the CDR3: TGTGCCAGCAGCTTAGCTCCAGGGAAGAATGAAAAACTGTTTTTT.

The chain is built from TRBV6-4 and TRBJ2-6; 9 bases are shared with TRBD2. The CDR3 has 16 amino acids. Germline V gives CDR1 MRHNA, CDR2 SNTAGT. Trimming took 6 bases from V and 2 from J; bases not matched to a gene: 5. The CDR3, as DNA: TGTGCCAGCAGCTTCATAGCGGGGGCTGGGGCCAACGTCCTGACTTTC. This codes for CASSFIAGAGANVLTF.

This chain links TRBV6-5 with TRBJ2-7; the D gene is possibly TRBD2 (6 bases). Germline V CDR1 and CDR2: MNHEY, SVGAGI. Trimming pared 8 bases from V and 3 bases from J, leaving 14 bases between. The CDR3 is 13 residues long. The DNA of the CDR3 is TGTGCCAGCGCCTGGCTGGGGGGCTACGAGCAGTACTTC. Translated, it gives CASAWLGGYEQYF.